This TCR beta chain was obtained from a study of shared clonotypes between healthy human individuals. Study background: Donor composition was a couple of women and a few men, aged 18 to 49.

Germline CDR1 reads LNHDA; CDR2 reads SQIVND (reference sequence). The CDR3 runs to 16 residues. V trimming: 2 bases; J trimming: 0 bases; junction bases outside the gene matches: 3. Repertoires were generated with immunoSEQ multiplex PCR, while TCRdb's copy carries only in-frame clones and drops some. The table lists a few million clones, approximately 95% of them singletons. Donors, healthy HIV-negative adults, lacked recent acute infections or vaccinations. The chain combines TRBV19 with TRBJ2-2; 7 bases are shared with TRBD2. The source of this sequence is a man aged 18 to 35 in good health. Some clones in this sample may be carry-over from other donors' samples. The sequenced sample consisted of naive CD4+ T cells from PBMCs. Documented subset: CD45RA+ positively selected. The CDR3 bases are TGTGCCAGTAGTATACGTCGGGGGGCGAACACCGGGGAGCTGTTTTTT. Translating gives CASSIRRGANTGELFF.